This T cell receptor (beta chain) was identified in a study of T-cell reconstitution after alpha-beta-depleted transplantation in children. CDR1 and CDR2 (germline): LGHNA, YNFKEQ. The length of the CDR3 is 18 residues. J gave up 2 bases and V 4 bases, and 12 bases lay outside the gene matches. Preparation of the TCRbeta library involved a method that used unique molecular identifiers. TCRdb reanalysed the PCR reads using MiXCR and keeps one entry per CDR3 protein. This sample has roughly 500,000 distinct CDR3 sequences, with around 17% found just once. Sequencing was performed on PBMCs from the stem cell graft donor, taken from the stem cell graft. This receptor was obtained from a human donor who donated a stem cell graft to a child with acute lymphoblastic leukemia. This rearrangement joins TRBV4-2 to TRBJ2-5; 11 bases fit TRBD2. The CDR3 protein is CASSREGGGLAVQETQYF. As DNA, the CDR3 is TGTGCCAGCAGCCGAGAAGGGGGGGGACTAGCGGTTCAAGAGACCCAGTACTTC.